Sequencing of this T cell receptor (beta chain) was carried out in a study of T-cell reconstitution after alpha-beta-depleted transplantation in children (dated by TCRdb to the mid-2010s). Regarding the study in general: The study quantitatively tracked T-cell immune reconstitution after TCRalphabeta/CD19-depleted allogeneic hematopoietic cell transplantation in children using TCR repertoire profiling.

The method was PCR. Sequencer: Illumina HiSeq 2500. To normalize quantification of the TCRbeta repertoire, the TCR libraries were built with molecular barcoding that relied on unique molecular identifiers. Starting from the raw public reads, TCRdb applied fastp trimming at Q25, assembled clones with MiXCR and retained in-frame beta chains. Entries that share a CDR3 protein sequence are merged under the most common genes and DNA. Present in this sample are 95,000 to 150,000 distinct CDR3 sequences, about 23% of which were seen just once. Over 9.5% of the sample is in the top ten clones. In the paper's terms, the treatment or condition label means: allogeneic hematopoietic cell transplantation with graft depleted of TCRalphabeta T cells and CD19 B cells. The children who served as transplant recipients had been given grafts of TCRalphabeta/CD19-depleted allogeneic hematopoietic cells. The paper as a whole reports these results and caveats: The high TCRbeta diversity at day 60 in some patients was ascribed to recipient T cells and intrathymic progenitors that had survived conditioning. Apparently early alphabetaT-cell count recovery about two months after transplant reportedly relied on only several hundred rapidly expanded clones derived from non-depleted graft cells. Hyperexpanded clone frequencies declined over subsequent months; after one year, T-cell counts and TCRbeta diversity were mostly attributed to newly produced T cells.

Concerning this clonotype: No cognate antigen has been identified for it. There are no base qualities to consult, and no much larger clone falls within one base.

Source: PBMCs, mostly from graft donor cells, taken 180 days after TCRalphabeta/CD19-depleted stem cell transplant. This TCR derives from a male patient between 2 and 10 years old who had a stem cell transplant for chronic granulomatous disease, so the T cells may come from the graft donor.

CDR3 sequence: CSVAPQGNTIYF. At the DNA level, the sequence is TGCAGCGTTGCCCCACAAGGAAACACCATATATTTT. The chain joins TRBV29-1 to TRBJ1-3, with the D gene uncertain. As encoded in the germline V gene, CDR1 is SQVTM while CDR2 is ANQGSEA. Trimming removed 4 bases from V and 4 bases from J, leaving 8 bases between the germline ends. From the cysteine through the phenylalanine, the CDR3 covers 12 amino acids. Only the CDR3 region is kept as DNA, spanning 36 bases read in frame from base 1.